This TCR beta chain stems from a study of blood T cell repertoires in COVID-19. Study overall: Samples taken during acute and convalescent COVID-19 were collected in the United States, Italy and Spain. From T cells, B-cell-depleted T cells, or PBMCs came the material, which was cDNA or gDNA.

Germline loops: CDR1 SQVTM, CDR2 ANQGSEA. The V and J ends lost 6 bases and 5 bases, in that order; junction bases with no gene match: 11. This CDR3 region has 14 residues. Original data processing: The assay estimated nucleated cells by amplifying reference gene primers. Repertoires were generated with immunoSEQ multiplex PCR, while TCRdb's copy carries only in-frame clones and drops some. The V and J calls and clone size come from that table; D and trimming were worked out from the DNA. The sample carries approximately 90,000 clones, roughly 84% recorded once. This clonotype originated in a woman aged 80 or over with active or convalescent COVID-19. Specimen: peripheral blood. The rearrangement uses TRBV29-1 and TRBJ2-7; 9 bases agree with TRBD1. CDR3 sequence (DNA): TGCAGCGTCGCCCCCGGGACAGGGCGAAACGAGCAGTACTTC. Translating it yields CSVAPGTGRNEQYF.